Presented here are 24 T cell receptor beta chains from one specimen sequenced in a study of OX40 agonist ivuxolimab in advanced cancers. TCRdb keeps only in-frame clones here, not all; method: immunoSEQ multiplex PCR. The table shows 90,000 to 100,000 clones, with around 83% occurring only once. The starting material was CD4+ or CD8+ T cells sorted from blood, obtained in a trial of the OX40 agonist ivuxolimab. All receptors derive from an adult with an advanced solid tumor such as melanoma, head and neck, liver or kidney cancer.

The chain uses TRBV7-2 and TRBJ2-1; 10 nucleotides line up with TRBD2. The V gene's germline CDR1 is SGHTA and CDR2 FQGNSA. The V gene end was trimmed by 1 base and the J gene end by 9 bases; junction bases not matched to a gene: 6. The CDR3 consists of 15 residues. CDR3 sequence (DNA): TGTGCCAGCAGCTTAGAACTAGCGGGGAGGGGTGAGCAGTTCTTC. This codes for CASSLELAGRGEQFF.

This clone was counted only a few times. The genes are TRBV7-2 and TRBJ2-5; D is unclear. With 1 base removed from V and 7 bases from J, the gap between germline ends came to 10 bases. Looked up from germline, CDR1 is SGHTA and CDR2 is FQGNSA. The CDR3 totals 13 residues. The CDR3 coding sequence is TGTGCCAGCAGCTTAGGAAGTTCGTCGACCCAGTACTTC. As protein: CASSLGSSSTQYF. The full variable domain, its missing parts supplied by reference TRBV7-2 and TRBJ2-5, is GAGVSQSPSNKVTEKGKDVELRCDPISGHTALYWYRQSLGQGLEFLIYFQGNSAPDKSGLPSDRFSAERTGGSVSTLTIQRTQQEDSAVYLCASSLGSSSTQYFGPGTRLLVL.

The rearrangement joins TRBV30 to TRBJ2-4, with D possibly matching TRBD1 (6 bases). Germline V CDR1 and CDR2: GTSNPN, SVGIG (reference sequence). The CDR3 sequence is 15 residues long. The germline V and J ends were trimmed by 3 bases and 3 bases, with 15 bases remaining between them. CDR3 protein: CAWRAQQGSKNIQYF. The CDR3 bases are TGTGCCTGGAGGGCCCAACAGGGCAGCAAAAACATTCAGTACTTC.

Remarks on this clone: Its ends do not fully match the called genes, so a read error is possible. V is TRBV7-2 and J is TRBJ2-7, with D tentatively TRBD1 or TRBD2 (5 bases each). This CDR3 is built from 14 residues. Germline CDR1 is SGHTA and CDR2 is FQGNSA. In DNA form, the CDR3 reads TGTGCCAGCAGCTTAGAAAAGGGACCATACGAGCAGTGCTTC. Translating it yields CASSLEKGPYEQCF.

The chain employs TRBV7-3 and TRBJ2-1; 10 bases agree with TRBD1. The germline gives CDR1 SGHTA, CDR2 FQGTGA. The CDR3 consists of 19 residues. The trim removed 4 bases at V and 0 bases at J, leaving 12 bases unmatched. As DNA, the CDR3 is TGTGCCAGCAGCTCCCATACCGGGACAGGGGAGAACTCCTACAATGAGCAGTTCTTC. Translating gives CASSSHTGTGENSYNEQFF.

This clone was observed a single time. This chain joins TRBV5-4 and TRBJ2-7; 8 bases map to TRBD1. The CDR3 consists of 16 residues. Trimming took 4 bases from V and 0 from J; bases not matched to a gene: 9. Germline CDR1 is SGHNT and CDR2 is YYREEE (reference sequence). CDR3 DNA sequence: TGTGCCAGCAGCAACGCGGACAGGGCCAGCTCCTACGAGCAGTACTTC. Translation: CASSNADRASSYEQYF.

J is TRBJ1-1 and V is TRBV10-3; D is unresolved. Trimming removed 0 bases at V and 1 base at J, with 6 bases between. This CDR3 has 14 residues. Germline CDR1 and CDR2: ENHRY and SYGVKD. DNA for the CDR3: TGTGCCATCAGTGAGTCGGTGAAGAACACTGAAGCTTTCTTT. This sequence encodes CAISESVKNTEAFF.

This sequence joins TRBV6-1 and TRBJ1-5; 8 nucleotides line up with TRBD1. V shed 6 bases and J 9 bases; nucleotides not matched to a gene: 7. This CDR3 is 13 amino acids long. In germline, CDR1 is MNHNS, CDR2 SASEGT. In DNA, the CDR3 is TGTGCCAGCAGGGGACAGGCCAGTGGGCCCCAGCATTTT. Translating gives CASRGQASGPQHF.

This rearrangement joins TRBV28 to TRBJ2-2; TRBD2 aligns across 8 bases. V dropped 3 bases and J dropped 0; count of bases not matched to a gene: 0. This CDR3 comprises 15 residues. Germline assignment: CDR1 MDHEN and CDR2 SYDVKM. The DNA for the CDR3 is TGTGCCAGCAGTTTGACTAGCGCGAACACCGGGGAGCTGTTTTTT. Residues: CASSLTSANTGELFF.

J is TRBJ2-1 and V is TRBV28; weak D call: TRBD1 (6 bases). Trimming pared 4 bases from V and 7 bases from J, leaving 17 bases between. This CDR3 is 15 amino acids long. Germline V gene lookup returns CDR1 MDHEN and CDR2 SYDVKM. The CDR3 loop reads CASSSRLQGLNEQFF. The CDR3 DNA reads TGTGCCAGCAGTTCCCGCCTACAGGGTCTGAATGAGCAGTTCTTC.

The chain uses TRBV2 and TRBJ1-1; D is unclear. In germline, CDR1 is SNHLY, CDR2 FYNNEI. V was clipped by 8 bases and J by 7 bases, with 23 bases between them. CDR3 size: 15 residues. CDR3 DNA sequence: TGTGCCAGCGACTCCGGAGGCAGACGAGGAGATGAAGCTTTCTTT. This gives the protein CASDSGGRRGDEAFF.

The V call is TRBV28, the J call TRBJ2-7; no clear D. Trimming removed 1 base at V and 2 bases at J, with 3 bases between. Germline V gene data show CDR1 as MDHEN and CDR2 as SYDVKM. The CDR3 is made up of 12 amino acids. CDR3 nucleotide sequence: TGTGCCAGCAGTTTATTGGCCTACGAGCAGTACTTC. It translates to CASSLLAYEQYF.

This chain links TRBV28 with TRBJ1-6; no clear D. V was cut by 3 bases and J by 9 bases, with 12 bases left in between. Looked up from germline, CDR1 is MDHEN and CDR2 is SYDVKM. This CDR3 region has 14 residues. CDR3 residues: CASSFRSWSSPLHF. The CDR3 nucleotides are TGTGCCAGCAGTTTCAGGAGTTGGAGTTCACCCCTCCACTTT.

This clone was recorded once. This rearrangement joins TRBV4-3 to TRBJ1-5; D is perhaps TRBD1 (5 bases). Germline-derived CDR1 and CDR2 are LGHNA and YSLEER. There are 14 residues in the CDR3. The germline V and J ends were trimmed by 4 bases and 7 bases, with 14 bases remaining between them. In DNA, the CDR3 is TGCGCCAGCAGCCTCGACCTAGGGGACCAGCCCCAGCATTTT. It encodes CASSLDLGDQPQHF.

The V call is TRBV29-1, the J call TRBJ2-1; 11 nucleotides agree with TRBD1. This CDR3 has 15 amino acids. V lost 5 bases and J lost 6; bases outside the gene matches: 9. The germline V gene has CDR1 SQVTM and CDR2 ANQGSEA. Written as DNA, the CDR3 is TGCAGCGTTACCCATGGACAGGGGGCGAGCAATGAGCAGTTCTTC. Protein sequence: CSVTHGQGASNEQFF.

This rearrangement joins TRBV15 to TRBJ2-1; tentatively, D is TRBD2 (5 bases). The V gene's germline CDR1 is LNHNV and CDR2 YYDKDF (reference sequence). The CDR3 is made up of 14 amino acids. V was cut by 5 bases and J by 1 base, with 9 bases left in between. The CDR3 DNA follows: TGTGCCACCAGCCCCTCGGGGTCCTACAATGAGCAGTTCTTC. Protein: CATSPSGSYNEQFF.

V and J are TRBV7-2 and TRBJ1-1, with TRBD1 matching 7 bases. This CDR3 has 14 amino acids. With 6 bases clipped from V and 0 bases from J, the junction kept 4 bases outside the gene matches. Germline V gives CDR1 SGHTA, CDR2 FQGNSA. CDR3 amino acids: CASREGQLNTEAFF. The CDR3, as DNA: TGTGCCAGCAGGGAGGGACAGCTGAACACTGAAGCTTTCTTT.

V gene TRBV29-1 combines with J gene TRBJ1-2; 9 bases are a match to TRBD1. This CDR3 region has 13 residues. The ends lost 4 bases at V and 3 bases at J; junction bases unmatched: 3. Germline-derived CDR1 and CDR2 are SQVTM and ANQGSEA. CDR3 DNA sequence: TGCAGCGTTGCGGGACAGGGCGACTATGGCTACACCTTC. It encodes CSVAGQGDYGYTF. Filled out from reference TRBV29-1 and TRBJ1-2, the complete variable domain reads SAVISQKPSRDICQRGTSLTIQCQVDSQVTMMFWYRQQPGQSLTLIATANQGSEATYESGFVIDKFPISRPNLTFSTLTVSNMSPEDSSIYLCSVAGQGDYGYTFGSGTRLTVV.

This clone appeared a single time. The genes are TRBV9 and TRBJ1-1; 8 nucleotides agree with TRBD1. Germline CDR1 is SGDLS and CDR2 is YYNGEE. The junction had 10 bases not matched to a gene; V was cut back by 0 bases and J by 6 bases. The CDR3 length is 16 residues. The CDR3 sequence is CASSVGQGAGGAEAFF. CDR3 DNA: TGTGCCAGCAGCGTAGGCCAGGGGGCAGGAGGAGCTGAAGCTTTCTTT.

In its sample, this clone was seen once. CDR3 loop: CASSLGLAGFGEQFF. Written as DNA, the CDR3 is TGTGCCAGCAGCTTAGGGCTAGCGGGTTTCGGCGAGCAGTTCTTC. The chain links TRBV11-2 to TRBJ2-1; 8 bases agree with TRBD2. This CDR3 is built from 15 residues. J lost 10 bases, V lost 1 base, and 9 bases had no gene match. Germline V gene lookup returns CDR1 SGHAT and CDR2 FQNNGV.

This clone occurred a few times. This chain uses TRBV5-4 with TRBJ1-4; TRBD1 matches 7 bases. This CDR3 region has 13 residues. V trimming: 4 bases; J trimming: 7 bases; junction bases outside the gene matches: 4. The germline V gene encodes CDR1 SGHNT and CDR2 YYREEE (reference sequence). CDR3 protein: CASSRQGSEKLFF. In DNA form, the CDR3 reads TGTGCCAGCAGCCGACAGGGAAGTGAAAAACTGTTTTTT.

The gene calls are TRBV12-5 and TRBJ2-6, with D hard to call. This CDR3 is built from 16 residues. Trimming took off 2 bases at V and 4 bases at J, with 12 bases between the two ends. CDR1 is LGHNT and CDR2 is FRNRAP in the germline V gene. DNA for the CDR3: TGTGCTAGTGGTTTGTTTGTAGGGTCCGGGGCCAACGTCCTGACTTTC. Translation: CASGLFVGSGANVLTF.

The chain links TRBV6-1 to TRBJ1-6; D perhaps matches TRBD1 (5 bases). The CDR3 runs to 14 residues. Trimming left V 3 bases short and J 5 bases short, with 8 bases between. Germline CDR1 is MNHNS and CDR2 is SASEGT. CDR3 sequence: CASSDSGNNSPLHF. DNA for the CDR3: TGTGCCAGCAGTGATTCAGGGAATAATTCACCCCTCCACTTT.

The chain couples TRBV7-9 to TRBJ1-1; D perhaps matches TRBD1 (5 bases). Trimming removed 5 bases at V and 6 bases at J, with 19 bases between. The CDR3 runs 15 residues. Germline V gene lookup returns CDR1 SEHNR and CDR2 FQNEAQ (reference sequence). This CDR3 is CASSPDIYPGAEAFF. The CDR3 DNA reads TGTGCCAGCAGCCCCGATATTTATCCGGGGGCTGAAGCTTTCTTT.